These T cell receptor beta chains were read from a single sample in a study of blood T cell repertoires in COVID-19. Sequencing used immunoSEQ multiplex PCR; TCRdb keeps in-frame clones, though not all of them. In the table there are around 100,000 clones, approximately 88% of which are singletons. Sequenced input: peripheral blood. The receptors here all came from a human donor in a cohort sampled during active COVID-19. CDR3s include the opening cysteine and the closing phenylalanine or tryptophan. D genes are given only for firm matches.

d_call j_call v_call cdr3_length cdr3_aa cdr3_nt
NA TRBJ2-3 TRBV10-3 14 CAISENGVTDTQYF TGTGCCATCAGTGAGAACGGGGTAACAGATACGCAGTATTTT
NA TRBJ2-7 TRBV28 16 CASSGGGAALSYEQYF TGTGCCAGCAGTGGTGGAGGGGCAGCGCTCTCCTACGAGCAGTACTTC
NA TRBJ2-2 TRBV5-4 14 CASSAGGNTGELFF TGTGCCAGCAGCGCCGGGGGGAACACCGGGGAGCTGTTTTTT
TRBD1 TRBJ1-1 TRBV6-5 13 CAISQGAVTEAFF TGTGCCATCTCCCAGGGGGCGGTCACTGAAGCTTTCTTT
NA TRBJ1-2 TRBV30 13 CAWSLLAFYGYTF TGTGCCTGGAGTCTACTAGCCTTCTATGGCTACACCTTC
NA TRBJ2-1 TRBV28 16 CASSALRADSYNEQFF TGTGCCAGCAGTGCGCTCAGGGCCGATTCCTACAATGAGCAGTTCTTC
NA TRBJ1-3 TRBV5-1 14 CASSPPGTGNTIYF TGCGCCAGCAGCCCACCTGGCACTGGAAACACCATATATTTT
TRBD2 TRBJ2-5 TRBV25-1 15 CASSFGTSGEKTQYF TGTGCCAGCAGTTTTGGGACTAGCGGGGAAAAGACCCAGTACTTC
NA TRBJ2-1 TRBV4-1 15 CASSQAPWRRNEQFF TGCGCCAGCAGCCAGGCCCCATGGAGGCGCAATGAGCAGTTCTTC
TRBD1 TRBJ2-5 TRBV5-5 17 CASSLAPRQGAQETQYF TGTGCCAGCAGCTTGGCCCCGAGACAGGGGGCCCAAGAGACCCAGTACTTC